One and the same sample provided the 25 T cell receptor beta chains below, sequenced in a study of T-cell reconstitution after alpha-beta-depleted transplantation in children (dated by TCRdb to the mid-2010s). Libraries were built with PCR. The sequencer was an Illumina HiSeq 2500. To normalize quantification of the TCRbeta repertoire, the TCR libraries were built with molecular barcoding that relied on unique molecular identifiers. TCRdb passed the public sequencing reads through fastp at Q25 and MiXCR, retaining productive beta sequences. Here each entry gathers all rows of one CDR3 protein and keeps the most common genes and DNA. Counted in this sample were about 980,000 distinct CDR3 sequences; about 29% of them appeared once. The leading ten clones occupy 28% of the sample. Per the publication, the treatment or condition label means: allogeneic hematopoietic cell transplantation with graft depleted of TCRalphabeta T cells and CD19 B cells.

The sample consisted of PBMCs, mostly from graft donor cells, taken 360 days after TCRalphabeta/CD19-depleted stem cell transplant. All receptors derive from a boy in the first two years of life who had a stem cell transplant for SCID, so the T cells may come from the graft donor.

This clonotype turned up a few times. This chain connects TRBV6-1 to TRBJ2-1; tentative D call: TRBD1 (5 bases). The CDR3 loop spans 14 amino acids. Looked up from germline, CDR1 is MNHNS and CDR2 is SASEGT. Trimming removed 8 bases from V and 6 bases from J, with 17 bases in between. CDR3 nucleotides: TGTGCCAGCGGGCCCAGGGCTGTTTCCAATGAGCAGTTCTTC. This sequence encodes CASGPRAVSNEQFF.

The gene calls are TRBV28 and TRBJ2-3; D might be TRBD2 (6 bases). V lost 6 bases to trimming and J lost 0 bases, with 19 bases between them. The V gene's germline CDR1 is MDHEN and CDR2 SYDVKM. This CDR3 is built from 17 residues. For the CDR3, the DNA is TGTGCCAGCAGGGGGTTATTGGGGGGATCTAGCACAGATACGCAGTATTTT. Its protein is CASRGLLGGSSTDTQYF.

The chain is built from TRBV4-1 and TRBJ1-2; 10 bases are shared with TRBD1. Germline V lookup: CDR1 MGHRA, CDR2 YSYEKL. The J segment lost 9 bases and the V segment lost 1 base, leaving 14 bases of the junction unmatched. The CDR3 is 17 residues long. In DNA form, the CDR3 reads TGCGCCAGCAGCCAAGTTCGGGACAGGGGTCCCCTGGGTAGCTACACCTTC. This gives the protein CASSQVRDRGPLGSYTF.

The table lists this clonotype with a few counts. V usage is TRBV5-1 and J usage is TRBJ2-3; 10 bases align to TRBD2. The V gene end was trimmed by 0 bases and the J gene end by 9 bases; junction bases not matched to a gene: 13. CDR3 length: 17 amino acids. CDR1 SGHRS and CDR2 YFSETQ come from the germline V gene. The CDR3 is CASSLEYLAGVPSTQYF. CDR3 sequence (DNA): TGCGCCAGCAGCTTGGAATATCTAGCGGGGGTCCCTTCGACGCAGTATTTT.

This clonotype was observed a few times. The chain is built from TRBV29-1 and TRBJ2-4, with TRBD2 identical over 9 bases. The V gene's germline CDR1 is SQVTM and CDR2 ANQGSEA. CDR3 size: 15 residues. V shed 6 bases and J 8 bases; nucleotides not matched to a gene: 14. The CDR3 here is CSVVLAGTPGHIQYF. The CDR3, as DNA: TGCAGCGTCGTGCTAGCGGGGACCCCGGGGCACATTCAGTACTTC.

The chain combines TRBV10-2 with TRBJ1-3, with D hard to call. There are 15 residues in the CDR3. The V gene lost 2 bases and the J gene lost 0 bases, with 8 bases spanning the gap. Germline V gene lookup returns CDR1 WSHSY and CDR2 SAAADI. For the CDR3, the DNA is TGCGCCAGCAGTGAGGGCCGGACCTCTGGAAACACCATATATTTT. Translating gives CASSEGRTSGNTIYF.

The J gene is TRBJ2-1, the V gene TRBV20-1, with 7 bases matching TRBD2. The germline V gene encodes CDR1 DFQATT and CDR2 SNEGSKA (reference sequence). This CDR3 has 15 amino acids. Trimming cost V 4 bases and J 1 base; bases outside gene matches: 7. The CDR3 region is CSAIDGGKSYNEQFF. CDR3 bases: TGCAGTGCTATCGACGGGGGGAAATCCTACAATGAGCAGTTCTTC.

Details on this clonotype: A read error may explain this, as a much larger clone is one base away. The chain couples TRBV20-1 to TRBJ1-6; no clear D. The CDR3 has 15 residues. Per the germline V gene, CDR1 is DFQATT and CDR2 is SNEGSKA (reference sequence). The CDR3 loop is CCARGLGLYNSPLHF. CDR3 coding DNA: TGCTGTGCTAGAGGTTTGGGCCTCTATAATTCACCCCTCCACTTT.

The gene calls are TRBV28 and TRBJ2-7; D gene uncertain. Germline CDR1 is MDHEN and CDR2 is SYDVKM. The CDR3 runs 13 residues. V lost 10 bases, J lost 2 bases, and 15 bases lay in between. CDR3 DNA sequence: TGTGCCACCTCCATGAGGACCCCCTACGAGCAGTACTTC. Its protein is CATSMRTPYEQYF.

This clonotype was observed a handful of times. J is TRBJ2-5 and V is TRBV9; D is tentatively TRBD1 or TRBD2 (7 bases each). This CDR3 has 15 residues. In germline, CDR1 is SGDLS, CDR2 YYNGEE. Trimming left V 3 bases short and J 5 bases short, with 17 bases between. The CDR3 spells CASSGDYRGRETQYF. CDR3 bases: TGTGCCAGCAGCGGGGACTACAGGGGTAGGGAGACCCAGTACTTC.

The chain has TRBV4-3 and TRBJ2-7; the match to TRBD2 covers 7 bases. The junction had 2 bases not matched to a gene; V was cut back by 0 bases and J by 3 bases. Germline-derived CDR1 and CDR2 are LGHNA and YSLEER. The CDR3 has 14 residues. Here the CDR3 DNA reads TGCGCCAGCAGCCAAGAAGGGGAGGGCTACGAGCAGTACTTC. Its protein is CASSQEGEGYEQYF.

This clonotype was seen a handful of times. CDR3 in amino acids: CASSLVPVTNYGYTF. The CDR3 coding sequence is TGTGCCAGCAGCTTAGTTCCGGTTACTAACTATGGCTACACCTTC. The rearrangement uses TRBV7-2 and TRBJ1-2; D is ambiguous. The CDR3 has 15 residues. Deletions cut 1 base from V and 0 bases from J, with 9 bases between. Per the germline V gene, CDR1 is SGHTA and CDR2 is FQGNSA.

The rearrangement links TRBV20-1 to TRBJ2-4, with D perhaps TRBD1 or TRBD2 (5 bases each). The CDR3 runs to 14 residues. Germline V CDR1 and CDR2: DFQATT, SNEGSKA (reference sequence). V shed 6 bases and J shed 0 bases, with 12 bases lying between them. The CDR3, as DNA: TGCAGTGCCCAGGGACCGCTAGCCAAAAACATTCAGTACTTC. It is translated as CSAQGPLAKNIQYF.

This clonotype has just a few counts. The rearrangement uses TRBV12-3 or TRBV12-4 and TRBJ2-2; D unclear. The CDR3 runs to 14 residues. The V gene lost 3 bases and the J gene lost 6 bases, with 11 bases spanning the gap. Written as DNA, the CDR3 is TGTGCCAGCAGTTTTTTTCAGGTCCCCGGGGAGCTGTTTTTT. Amino acid sequence: CASSFFQVPGELFF.

The chain combines TRBV20-1 with TRBJ2-4, with TRBD2 identical over 7 bases. The CDR3 extends over 15 amino acids. Germline-derived CDR1 and CDR2 are DFQATT and SNEGSKA (reference sequence). V was clipped by 4 bases and J by 0 bases; unmatched bases: 6. The CDR3 DNA follows: TGCAGTGCTATGTCTGGGGGGGTAGCCAAAAACATTCAGTACTTC. It yields the protein CSAMSGGVAKNIQYF.

The V gene is TRBV14, the J gene TRBJ2-5; 13 nucleotides line up with TRBD2. The germline V gene has CDR1 SGHDN and CDR2 FVKESK. V shed 4 bases, J shed 1 base, and the junction held 9 bases outside the gene matches. The CDR3 totals 18 residues. The CDR3 coding sequence is TGTGCCAGCAGCCCCCGACTAGCGGGGGGCCGTTCCCAAGAGACCCAGTACTTC. Translating it yields CASSPRLAGGRSQETQYF.

This chain uses TRBV7-9 with TRBJ2-1; no definite D call. The V end was cut by 5 bases, the J end by 6 bases, with 20 bases between. Germline V gives CDR1 SEHNR, CDR2 FQNEAQ (reference sequence). The CDR3 is 16 residues long. The CDR3 spells CASSHPGPLPLNEQFF. The CDR3 DNA reads as TGTGCCAGCAGCCACCCCGGGCCCCTACCCCTCAATGAGCAGTTCTTC.

The DNA for the CDR3 is TGCGCCAGCAGTGAGAGTACCGCTAACTATGGCTACACCTTC. This gives the protein CASSESTANYGYTF. This chain connects TRBV5-1 to TRBJ1-2; D is undetermined. Germline CDR1 is SGHRS and CDR2 is YFSETQ. With 5 bases removed from V and 0 bases from J, the gap between germline ends came to 11 bases. The CDR3 runs 14 residues.

The rearrangement links TRBV2 to TRBJ2-1; D is possibly TRBD1 or TRBD2 (5 bases each). Germline loops: CDR1 SNHLY, CDR2 FYNNEI. The CDR3 spans 16 residues. V was cut by 8 bases and J by 1 base, with 18 bases left in between. This chain's CDR3 is CASADMRGLSYNEQFF. CDR3 nucleotides: TGTGCCAGCGCGGATATGAGGGGCCTTTCCTACAATGAGCAGTTCTTC.

The chain couples TRBV12-3 or TRBV12-4 to TRBJ2-2; a weak D match, TRBD1 (6 bases). Trimming pared 2 bases from V and 4 bases from J, leaving 11 bases between. CDR3 length: 15 amino acids. The CDR3 DNA sequence: TGTGCCAGCAGTTTAAGGGGGACGGGCACCGGGGAGCTGTTTTTT. Translating gives CASSLRGTGTGELFF.

This rearrangement joins TRBV27 to TRBJ2-3; the D is unclear. Trimming cost V 7 bases and J 2 bases, with 16 bases left between them. CDR3 length: 15 amino acids. The germline CDR1 and CDR2 sequences are MNHEY and SMNVEV (reference sequence). The chain's CDR3 is CASTLGGRDTDTQYF. Here the CDR3 DNA reads TGTGCCAGCACGTTGGGCGGACGTGACACAGATACGCAGTATTTT.

The V gene is TRBV5-6, the J gene TRBJ2-7; 7 bases fit TRBD1. The CDR3 is made up of 13 amino acids. Looked up from germline, CDR1 is SGHDT and CDR2 is YYEEEE. V dropped 4 bases and J dropped 6; count of bases not matched to a gene: 7. DNA of the CDR3: TGTGCCAGCAGCGTCGATGACAGGGCCGAGCAGTACTTC. Residues: CASSVDDRAEQYF.

CDR3 sequence (DNA): TGCAGTGCTACCACCCGTAGACTAGCCAATGAGCAGTTCTTC. Protein product: CSATTRRLANEQFF. The chain couples TRBV20-1 to TRBJ2-1; 7 bases match TRBD2. V dropped 4 bases and J dropped 6; count of bases not matched to a gene: 9. This CDR3 spans 14 amino acids. Germline V gene data show CDR1 as DFQATT and CDR2 as SNEGSKA (reference sequence).

This chain connects TRBV4-2 to TRBJ1-3, with D unresolved. CDR1 is LGHNA and CDR2 is YNFKEQ in the germline V gene. V gave up 0 bases and J gave up 0 bases, with 12 bases separating them. The CDR3 runs 17 residues. The CDR3 region is CASSQDRRQLSGNTIYF. As DNA, the CDR3 is TGTGCCAGCAGCCAAGACAGGCGTCAGCTCTCTGGAAACACCATATATTTT.

CDR3 nucleotides: TGCGCCAGCAGCTTGCACCCGGGGAGACAAGAGACCCAGTACTTC. It yields the protein CASSLHPGRQETQYF. This rearrangement joins TRBV5-1 to TRBJ2-5; D might be TRBD2 (5 bases). CDR1 SGHRS and CDR2 YFSETQ come from the germline V gene. CDR3 length: 15 amino acids. V was trimmed by 1 base and J by 2 bases, leaving 12 bases between them.